The next 19 T cell receptor beta chains were all read from a single sample in a study of blood T cell repertoires in COVID-19. The method was immunoSEQ multiplex PCR; TCRdb's version includes in-frame clones alone and lacks a portion of them. The table shows about 46,000 clones, with over 80% occurring only once. The sample comprised peripheral blood. The origin of the receptors is a human donor in a cohort sampled during active COVID-19.

The chain couples TRBV9 to TRBJ1-5, with D possibly being TRBD1 (5 bases). This CDR3 is 16 amino acids long. The germline V and J ends were trimmed by 5 bases and 1 base, with 16 bases remaining between them. The germline gives CDR1 SGDLS, CDR2 YYNGEE. The DNA for the CDR3 is TGTGCCAGCAGAGAACCCCGGACACTAAGCAATCAGCCCCAGCATTTT. As protein: CASREPRTLSNQPQHF.

This clone appeared a single time. The chain joins TRBV7-9 to TRBJ2-7; D remains unclear. The CDR3 has 15 residues. V dropped 6 bases and J dropped 4 bases, with 19 bases sitting between them. Germline V gene data show CDR1 as SEHNR and CDR2 as FQNEAQ (reference sequence). The CDR3 here is CASRSAAAAPYEQYF. CDR3 coding DNA: TGTGCCAGCAGGTCGGCGGCGGCCGCCCCTTACGAGCAGTACTTC.

CDR3 sequence reads: CSVDKGPNTEAFF. Here the CDR3 DNA reads TGCAGCGTTGATAAGGGGCCGAACACTGAAGCTTTCTTT. The chain couples TRBV29-1 to TRBJ1-1; TRBD1 might be the D (5 bases). The V gene's germline CDR1 is SQVTM and CDR2 ANQGSEA. This CDR3 has 13 residues. The V end lost 3 bases, the J end lost 1 base, and 9 bases lay between the germline ends.

This chain connects TRBV28 to TRBJ2-4, with TRBD1 matching over 7 bases. The CDR3 consists of 16 residues. Germline loops: CDR1 MDHEN, CDR2 SYDVKM. J was trimmed by 4 bases and V by 6 bases; bases with no gene match: 12. This CDR3 reads CASRPDRDSHKNIQYF. CDR3 nucleotide sequence: TGTGCCAGCAGACCGGACCGGGACAGCCATAAAAACATTCAGTACTTC.

The chain employs TRBV9 and TRBJ2-3; 7 bases match TRBD2. V gave up 0 bases and J gave up 6 bases; unmatched junction bases: 7. This CDR3 region has 15 residues. Germline V gives CDR1 SGDLS, CDR2 YYNGEE. As DNA, the CDR3 is TGTGCCAGCAGCGTAGAAGTGGGAGGGGCGGATACGCAGTATTTT. It codes for CASSVEVGGADTQYF.

The chain has TRBV6-5 and TRBJ2-7; 8 nucleotides match TRBD1. CDR1 and CDR2 from the germline V gene are MNHEY and SVGAGI. The CDR3 spans 15 residues. The V and J ends lost 2 bases and 3 bases, in that order; junction bases with no gene match: 6. The CDR3 loop is CASSYGQGAVYEQYF. The DNA for the CDR3 is TGTGCCAGCAGTTACGGTCAGGGGGCCGTCTACGAGCAGTACTTC.

This rearrangement joins TRBV6-5 to TRBJ1-5, with D unclear. CDR3 length: 15 amino acids. Trimming pared 9 bases from V and 3 bases from J, leaving 18 bases between. CDR1 and CDR2 (germline): MNHEY, SVGAGI. The CDR3 nucleotides read TGTGCCAGACATCGTACAGAAGTTTACAATCAGCCCCAGCATTTT. This sequence encodes CARHRTEVYNQPQHF.

The V call is TRBV7-6, the J call TRBJ2-6; the match to TRBD2 covers 13 bases. The germline V gene encodes CDR1 SGHVS and CDR2 FNYEAQ. The CDR3 contains 20 residues. V lost 7 bases, J lost 4 bases, and 16 bases stayed unmatched. Here the CDR3 reads CASTTMATSGGIPGANVLTF. CDR3 nucleotides: TGTGCCAGCACCACAATGGCGACTAGCGGGGGGATTCCCGGGGCCAACGTCCTGACTTTC.

The V call is TRBV6-2 or TRBV6-3, the J call TRBJ2-2; the D gene is possibly TRBD2 (5 bases). Trimming took 5 bases from V and 5 from J, leaving 18 bases between them. The CDR3 is 16 residues long. CDR1 is MNHEY, CDR2 SVGEGT, per germline. The CDR3 loop reads CASSPPQRFTTGELFF. Here the CDR3 DNA reads TGTGCCAGCAGTCCGCCCCAGCGGTTCACAACCGGGGAGCTGTTTTTT.

V is TRBV19 and J is TRBJ1-2; the match to TRBD1 covers 9 bases. V was clipped by 5 bases and J by 5 bases; unmatched bases: 9. This CDR3 comprises 15 residues. Germline CDR1 and CDR2: LNHDA and SQIVND (reference sequence). The DNA for the CDR3 is TGTGCCAGTAGTCCACTACCGGGACAGGGATATGGCTACACCTTC. Translating it yields CASSPLPGQGYGYTF.

V gene TRBV5-1 combines with J gene TRBJ1-1; tentative D call: TRBD1 (5 bases). CDR3 length: 14 amino acids. Germline CDR1 SGHRS, CDR2 YFSETQ. The V gene lost 2 bases and the J gene lost 2 bases, with 10 bases spanning the gap. The CDR3 reads CASSFKGQNTEAFF. The CDR3, as DNA: TGCGCCAGCAGCTTTAAGGGGCAAAACACTGAAGCTTTCTTT.

This chain links TRBV19 with TRBJ2-7; 7 bases align to TRBD1. Germline V gene sequence: CDR1 LNHDA, CDR2 SQIVND (reference sequence). This CDR3 is 16 amino acids long. V lost 5 bases, J lost 0 bases, and 10 bases stayed unmatched. The CDR3 sequence is CASSAQTGLSSYEQYF. CDR3 coding DNA: TGTGCCAGTAGTGCACAGACAGGGCTGAGCTCCTACGAGCAGTACTTC. The entire variable domain, with the rest obtained from reference TRBV19 and TRBJ2-7, is as follows: DGGITQSPKYLFRKEGQNVTLSCEQNLNHDAMYWYRQDPGQGLRLIYYSQIVNDFQKGDIAEGYSVSREKKESFPLTVTSAQKNPTAFYLCASSAQTGLSSYEQYFGPGTRLTVT.

The J gene is TRBJ1-2, the V gene TRBV7-2, with TRBD1 matching over 10 bases. This CDR3 has 16 residues. With V trimmed by 5 bases and J by 4 bases, 10 bases remained unmatched. Germline CDR1 is SGHTA and CDR2 is FQGNSA. This CDR3 reads CASSPITDRGPYGYTF. In nucleotides, the CDR3 is TGTGCCAGCAGCCCAATAACCGACAGGGGGCCCTATGGCTACACCTTC.

This chain connects TRBV11-2 to TRBJ1-6; D gene unclear. V was pared by 5 bases and J by 0 bases, with 14 bases between. The CDR3 totals 17 residues. Per the germline V gene, CDR1 is SGHAT and CDR2 is FQNNGV. DNA of the CDR3: TGTGCCAGCAGCCGATTGCCCGGGAGCTCCTATAATTCACCCCTCCACTTT. This codes for CASSRLPGSSYNSPLHF.

This chain joins TRBV10-3 and TRBJ1-1; D remains unclear. In germline, CDR1 is ENHRY, CDR2 SYGVKD. CDR3 size: 13 residues. The V end was cut by 4 bases, the J end by 0 bases, with 6 bases between. This chain's CDR3 is CAISVSVNTEAFF. In DNA, the CDR3 is TGTGCCATCAGTGTATCAGTGAACACTGAAGCTTTCTTT.

The V and J genes are TRBV6-2 or TRBV6-3 and TRBJ1-5; tentative D call: TRBD1 (5 bases). This CDR3 has 16 amino acids. Trimming took 6 bases from V and 2 from J, leaving 17 bases between them. In germline, CDR1 is MNHEY, CDR2 SVGEGT. The CDR3 loop is CASSWTPRVGNQPQHF. In DNA, the CDR3 is TGTGCCAGCAGCTGGACCCCCAGGGTGGGCAATCAGCCCCAGCATTTT.

This CDR3 is CASSQTGTFTYEQYF. DNA for the CDR3: TGTGCCAGCAGCCAAACAGGGACCTTTACCTACGAGCAGTACTTC. V usage is TRBV4-2 and J usage is TRBJ2-7; D possibly corresponds to TRBD1 (6 bases). Germline V gene sequence: CDR1 LGHNA, CDR2 YNFKEQ. The CDR3 runs to 15 residues. V dropped 2 bases and J dropped 2 bases, with 13 bases sitting between them.

The CDR3 reads CASSLETGGTSTEAFF. The CDR3 coding sequence is TGCGCCAGCAGCTTGGAGACAGGGGGGACGAGCACTGAAGCTTTCTTT. The V and J genes are TRBV5-1 and TRBJ1-1, with TRBD1 identical over 9 bases. Germline V gene data show CDR1 as SGHRS and CDR2 as YFSETQ. V lost 0 bases to trimming and J lost 4 bases; unmatched junction nucleotides: 7. There are 16 residues in the CDR3. Full variable domain (rest looked up from reference TRBV5-1 and TRBJ1-1): KAGVTQTPRYLIKTRGQQVTLSCSPISGHRSVSWYQQTPGQGLQFLFEYFSETQRNKGNFPGRFSGRQFSNSRSEMNVSTLELGDSALYLCASSLETGGTSTEAFFGQGTRLTVV.

The genes are TRBV2 and TRBJ1-1, with 7 bases identical to TRBD1. With V trimmed by 6 bases and J by 4 bases, 5 bases remained unmatched. The germline CDR1 and CDR2 sequences are SNHLY and FYNNEI. The CDR3 length is 13 residues. CDR3 DNA: TGTGCCAGCAGGCAACAGGGGACCACTGAAGCTTTCTTT. Its protein is CASRQQGTTEAFF.